Each of the 22 T cell receptor beta chains below was sequenced from the same sample in a study of control samples from healthy donors and cancer patients. Clones were read by immunoSEQ multiplex PCR, and TCRdb kept only the in-frame ones, dropping some. The table includes about 120,000 clones, about 83% detected once. Material for sequencing was blood. The receptors were sampled from a man aged 25 to 40 in good health.

V gene TRBV2 combines with J gene TRBJ2-7, with TRBD2 matching 7 bases. Losses at the gene ends were 4 bases for V and 2 bases for J; bases not matched to a gene: 5. The length of the CDR3 is 14 residues. Germline V gives CDR1 SNHLY, CDR2 FYNNEI. The CDR3 bases are TGTGCCAGCAGTGGGGCTAGCGGAACCTACGAGCAGTACTTC. Amino acids: CASSGASGTYEQYF.

The CDR3: CASSALTEHEQYF. Here the CDR3 DNA reads TGTGCCAGCAGTGCACTGACTGAGCACGAGCAGTACTTC. The J gene is TRBJ2-7, the V gene TRBV27; D unclear. Per the germline V gene, CDR1 is MNHEY and CDR2 is SMNVEV (reference sequence). The CDR3 is made up of 13 amino acids. V lost 5 bases, J lost 5 bases, and 13 bases lay in between.

This clone was found once. This sequence joins TRBV4-2 and TRBJ2-5; TRBD2 agrees at 8 bases. The V gene's germline CDR1 is LGHNA and CDR2 YNFKEQ. The junction had 6 bases not matched to a gene; V was cut back by 0 bases and J by 3 bases. The CDR3 is 16 residues long. In DNA form, the CDR3 reads TGTGCCAGCAGCCAAGACGGGGGGGGCCAGGAAGAGACCCAGTACTTC. Its protein product is CASSQDGGGQEETQYF.

The J gene is TRBJ2-5, the V gene TRBV11-3, with D maybe TRBD1 (5 bases). Looked up from germline, CDR1 is SGHNT and CDR2 is YENEEA. V gave up 3 bases and J gave up 4 bases, with 15 bases separating them. The CDR3 is made up of 15 amino acids. This CDR3 is CASSFQGATRETQYF. CDR3 coding DNA: TGTGCCAGCAGCTTTCAGGGCGCGACGCGAGAGACCCAGTACTTC.

CDR3 nucleotides: TGCGCCAGCAGCTTGACCGGGAATAGTAACTATGGCTACACCTTC. Its protein is CASSLTGNSNYGYTF. The V and J genes are TRBV5-1 and TRBJ1-2, with unresolved D. The CDR3 has 15 residues. Deletions cut 1 base from V and 1 base from J, with 11 bases between. CDR1 is SGHRS and CDR2 is YFSETQ in the germline V gene.

The J gene is TRBJ1-1, the V gene TRBV7-9; D gene uncertain. CDR1 is SEHNR and CDR2 is FQNEAQ in the germline V gene (reference sequence). The CDR3 extends over 13 amino acids. The V end lost 1 base, the J end lost 7 bases, and 10 bases lay between the germline ends. DNA of the CDR3: TGTGCCAGCAGCTTAGATCATGGGGTTGAAGCTTTCTTT. It specifies CASSLDHGVEAFF.

V usage is TRBV5-1 and J usage is TRBJ1-1, with D unresolved. This CDR3 is 14 amino acids long. V gave up 4 bases and J gave up 1 base, with 11 bases separating them. In germline, CDR1 is SGHRS, CDR2 YFSETQ. CDR3 DNA sequence: TGCGCCAGCAGCACCGAGACTGCGAACACTGAAGCTTTCTTT. The encoded protein is CASSTETANTEAFF.

With respect to this clone: Other DNA sequences in the sample encode the same CDR3. V is TRBV5-1 and J is TRBJ2-2, with a possible D match to TRBD1 (5 bases). The CDR3 has 15 residues. Germline V gene lookup returns CDR1 SGHRS and CDR2 YFSETQ. Trimming took 1 base from V and 1 from J, leaving 8 bases between them. For the CDR3, the DNA is TGCGCCAGCAGCTTGACAACAGGGAACACCGGGGAGCTGTTTTTT. Amino acid sequence: CASSLTTGNTGELFF.

The chain has TRBV25-1 and TRBJ2-7, with TRBD1 matching over 7 bases. With V trimmed by 4 bases and J by 5 bases, 8 bases remained unmatched. The germline V gene has CDR1 MGHDK and CDR2 SYGVNS. CDR3 size: 14 residues. The CDR3 region is CASSAKTGSHEQYF. The CDR3 DNA reads TGTGCCAGCAGTGCCAAGACAGGGAGCCACGAGCAGTACTTC.

J is TRBJ2-3 and V is TRBV7-2, with unresolved D. Germline V lookup: CDR1 SGHTA, CDR2 FQGNSA. There are 15 residues in the CDR3. The V end was cut by 3 bases, the J end by 0 bases, with 10 bases between. As DNA, the CDR3 is TGTGCCAGCAGCTTGCAGCGTACTAGCACAGATACGCAGTATTTT. Translation: CASSLQRTSTDTQYF.

This CDR3 is CASSLQGTNEKLFF. In DNA form, the CDR3 reads TGTGCCAGCTCTCTACAGGGGACTAATGAAAAACTGTTTTTT. The genes are TRBV18 and TRBJ1-4; 7 bases map to TRBD1. V trimming: 6 bases; J trimming: 2 bases; junction bases outside the gene matches: 3. The CDR3 is made up of 14 amino acids. Germline V lookup: CDR1 KGHSH, CDR2 LQKENI.

This chain connects TRBV6-1 to TRBJ1-5; the D gene is possibly TRBD1 (5 bases). The CDR3 consists of 15 residues. Trimming stripped 3 bases from V and 4 bases from J, with 13 bases between. CDR1 MNHNS and CDR2 SASEGT come from the germline V gene. As DNA, the CDR3 is TGTGCCAGCAGTGAGGGAGGGACTCTAAATCAGCCCCAGCATTTT. This sequence encodes CASSEGGTLNQPQHF.

The gene calls are TRBV19 and TRBJ1-1; D remains unclear. V was shortened by 11 bases and J by 3 bases, with 16 bases between the two germline ends. The CDR3 has 13 residues. Germline-derived CDR1 and CDR2 are LNHDA and SQIVND (reference sequence). In DNA, the CDR3 is TGTGCCTCCCATCGTAGAGGGTACACTGAAGCTTTCTTT. Translating gives CASHRRGYTEAFF. The variable domain in full, completed from reference TRBV19 and TRBJ1-1, reads DGGITQSPKYLFRKEGQNVTLSCEQNLNHDAMYWYRQDPGQGLRLIYYSQIVNDFQKGDIAEGYSVSREKKESFPLTVTSAQKNPTAFYLCASHRRGYTEAFFGQGTRLTVV.

The chain carries TRBV5-1 and TRBJ1-1, with 9 bases identical to TRBD1. Losses at the gene ends were 0 bases for V and 1 base for J; bases not matched to a gene: 4. CDR3 length equals 16 residues. Germline CDR1 is SGHRS and CDR2 is YFSETQ. Here the CDR3 reads CASSLELGQGNTEAFF. The CDR3, as DNA: TGCGCCAGCAGCTTGGAGTTGGGACAGGGGAACACTGAAGCTTTCTTT.

The V and J genes are TRBV3-1 (or the pseudogene TRBV3-2) and TRBJ2-7; perhaps TRBD1 as D (5 bases). Germline CDR1 and CDR2: LGHDT and YNNKEL (reference sequence). The CDR3 loop spans 16 amino acids. Trimming took off 0 bases at V and 5 bases at J, with 17 bases between the two ends. The CDR3 loop is CASSQDEGAPPDEQYF. CDR3 coding DNA: TGTGCCAGCAGCCAAGATGAAGGGGCCCCCCCTGACGAGCAGTACTTC.

The chain employs TRBV7-6 and TRBJ1-3; tentatively, D is TRBD1 (6 bases). V was pared by 3 bases and J by 0 bases, with 9 bases between. This CDR3 region has 15 residues. CDR1 and CDR2 from the germline V gene are SGHVS and FNYEAQ. CDR3 region: CASSLGAASGNTIYF. CDR3 nucleotide sequence: TGTGCCAGCAGCTTGGGGGCAGCCTCTGGAAACACCATATATTTT.

The chain carries TRBV4-1 and TRBJ1-1; no reliable D call. Germline loops: CDR1 MGHRA, CDR2 YSYEKL. The CDR3 extends over 15 amino acids. V was pared by 4 bases and J by 4 bases, with 16 bases between. CDR3 amino acids: CASSLANGVATEAFF. The CDR3 DNA is TGCGCCAGCAGCCTAGCCAATGGGGTTGCCACTGAAGCTTTCTTT.

This chain joins TRBV15 and TRBJ2-2; no definite D call. The V and J ends lost 3 bases and 3 bases respectively, with 2 bases between them. CDR1 and CDR2 (germline): LNHNV, YYDKDF (reference sequence). The CDR3 has 12 residues. The CDR3 protein is CATSRDTGELFF. CDR3 nucleotide sequence: TGTGCCACCAGCAGGGACACCGGGGAGCTGTTTTTT.

The DNA of the CDR3 is TGTGCCAGTAGTATAGTCCAGGGGGGAGTTGAAGCTTTCTTT. It specifies CASSIVQGGVEAFF. V gene TRBV19 combines with J gene TRBJ1-1; 7 bases agree with TRBD1. This CDR3 contains 14 residues. CDR1 is LNHDA and CDR2 is SQIVND in the germline V gene (reference sequence). V shed 1 base and J 7 bases; nucleotides not matched to a gene: 6.

This clone came up once. V is TRBV2 and J is TRBJ2-5; no reliable D call. V gave up 3 bases and J gave up 7 bases, with 9 bases separating them. This CDR3 has 12 residues. Germline V lookup: CDR1 SNHLY, CDR2 FYNNEI. CDR3 region: CASSDLSGTQYF. For the CDR3, the DNA is TGTGCCAGCAGTGATCTGTCGGGGACCCAGTACTTC.

CDR3 DNA sequence: TGTGCCAGTAGTATAGACAGGGGCCCAGATACGCAGTATTTT. Its protein product is CASSIDRGPDTQYF. The chain is built from TRBV19 and TRBJ2-3; perhaps TRBD1 as D (6 bases). Trimming took off 0 bases at V and 4 bases at J, with 8 bases between the two ends. This CDR3 has 14 amino acids. CDR1 is LNHDA and CDR2 is SQIVND in the germline V gene (reference sequence). Using reference TRBV19 and TRBJ2-3 for the parts outside the CDR3, the full variable domain is DGGITQSPKYLFRKEGQNVTLSCEQNLNHDAMYWYRQDPGQGLRLIYYSQIVNDFQKGDIAEGYSVSREKKESFPLTVTSAQKNPTAFYLCASSIDRGPDTQYFGPGTRLTVL.

The chain carries TRBV6-5 and TRBJ1-1; D possibly corresponds to TRBD1 (5 bases). CDR1 MNHEY and CDR2 SVGAGI come from the germline V gene. The CDR3 loop spans 14 amino acids. V lost 6 bases and J 0 bases, leaving 11 bases between the germline ends. The CDR3 loop reads CASRGRGLNTEAFF. For the CDR3, the DNA is TGTGCCAGCAGAGGGAGGGGCTTGAACACTGAAGCTTTCTTT.